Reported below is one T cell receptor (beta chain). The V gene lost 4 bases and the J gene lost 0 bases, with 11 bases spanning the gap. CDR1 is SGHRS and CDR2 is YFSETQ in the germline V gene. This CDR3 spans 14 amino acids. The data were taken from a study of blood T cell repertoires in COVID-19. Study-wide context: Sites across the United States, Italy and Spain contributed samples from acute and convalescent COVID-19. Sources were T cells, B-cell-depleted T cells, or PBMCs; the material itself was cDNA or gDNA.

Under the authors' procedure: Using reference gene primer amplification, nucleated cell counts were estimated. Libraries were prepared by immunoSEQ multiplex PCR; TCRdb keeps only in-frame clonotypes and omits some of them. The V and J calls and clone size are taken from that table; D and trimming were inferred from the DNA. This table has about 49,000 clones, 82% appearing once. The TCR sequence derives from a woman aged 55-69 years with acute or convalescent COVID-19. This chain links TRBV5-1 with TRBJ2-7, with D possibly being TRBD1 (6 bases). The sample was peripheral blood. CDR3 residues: CASSTSGVSYEQYF. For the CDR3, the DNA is TGCGCCAGCAGCACTTCAGGGGTCTCCTACGAGCAGTACTTC.